Detailed here is one TCR beta chain. Its antigen remains unknown. This specimen belongs to a study of cytomegalovirus exposure and HLA in healthy donors. Study-level points and caveats: Clonal expansion was found to be greater in HLA-associated TCR beta chains than in equally common others in a later analysis.

Germline-derived CDR1 and CDR2 are MNHEY and SVGAGI. V was pared by 0 bases and J by 8 bases, with 10 bases between. The CDR3 totals 13 residues. 13 Jbeta primers and 60 Vbeta primers were used for the PCR. The assay was immunoSEQ multiplex PCR, and TCRdb's table has in-frame clones only and misses some. The sample yields some 200,000 clones, about 62% seen once. V usage is TRBV6-5 and J usage is TRBJ1-2, with D tentatively TRBD1 (6 bases). The sample consisted of PBMCs. The receptor was isolated from a man aged 40-55 years in good health and CMV-seronegative. For the CDR3, the DNA is TGTGCCAGCAGTTACTCCGGGGGGCACGGCTACACCTTC. Protein product: CASSYSGGHGYTF.